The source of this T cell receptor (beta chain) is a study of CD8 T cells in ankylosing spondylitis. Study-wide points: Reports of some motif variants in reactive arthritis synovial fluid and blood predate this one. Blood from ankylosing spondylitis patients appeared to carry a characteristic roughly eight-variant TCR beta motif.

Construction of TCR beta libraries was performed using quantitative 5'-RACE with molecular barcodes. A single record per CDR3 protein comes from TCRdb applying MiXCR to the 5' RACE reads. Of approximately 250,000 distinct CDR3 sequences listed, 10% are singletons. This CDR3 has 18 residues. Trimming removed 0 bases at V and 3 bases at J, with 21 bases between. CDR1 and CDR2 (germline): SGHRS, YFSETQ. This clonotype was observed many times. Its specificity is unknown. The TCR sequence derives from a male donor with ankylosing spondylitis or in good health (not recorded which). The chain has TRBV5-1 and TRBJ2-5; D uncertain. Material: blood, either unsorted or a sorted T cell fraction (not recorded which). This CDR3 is CASSLDWGSRTKEETQYF. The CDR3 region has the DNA TGCGCCAGCAGCTTGGATTGGGGTTCAAGGACCAAAGAAGAGACCCAGTACTTC.